This T cell receptor beta chain was recovered during a study of blood T cell repertoires in COVID-19. Authors' analysis steps: Counts of nucleated cells, estimated from reference gene primer amplification, were obtained. Measured with immunoSEQ multiplex PCR; TCRdb has only the in-frame clones, and not every one. That table gives V, J and clone size, and the DNA gave D and trimming. The profile shows about 160,000 clones, 85% of them singletons. CDR1 and CDR2 (germline): MDHEN, SYDVKM. CDR3 size: 15 residues. Trimming took 5 bases from V and 7 from J; bases not matched to a gene: 5. This chain joins TRBV28 and TRBJ1-6; TRBD1 aligns across 10 bases. This clonotype was obtained from a human donor with acute or convalescent COVID-19. The donor label of this sample is uncertain. The sequenced material came from peripheral blood. The DNA of the CDR3 is TGTGCCAGCAGTAATCCGGGACAGGGGAATTCACCCCTCCACTTT. Protein: CASSNPGQGNSPLHF.